These 30 T cell receptor beta chains originate from one sample sequenced in a study of blood T cells in healthy people across ages. Alongside a J-beta primer mix, a sample-barcoded 5' primer served in a second PCR lasting roughly 6 to 12 cycles. TCRdb fed the 5' RACE reads into MiXCR, producing one record per CDR3 protein. This sample has about a million distinct CDR3 sequences, with 45% to 50% found just once. The material sequenced was blood. The receptors come from a man in his thirties or forties in good health.

The chain couples TRBV20-1 to TRBJ2-7; the match to TRBD1 covers 10 bases. V shed 3 bases, J shed 2 bases, and the junction held 10 bases outside the gene matches. Germline V gene sequence: CDR1 DFQATT, CDR2 SNEGSKA (reference sequence). The length of the CDR3 is 16 residues. CDR3 protein: CSARRGGGQGAYEQYF. CDR3 nucleotides: TGCAGTGCTAGGCGGGGCGGCGGACAGGGGGCCTACGAGCAGTACTTC.

This clonotype turned up a few times. CDR3 DNA sequence: TGTGCCAGCAGTTTAAAAGGTTCTAGCACAGATACGCAGTATTTT. Translated, it gives CASSLKGSSTDTQYF. The V call is TRBV27, the J call TRBJ2-3; D uncertain. V lost 2 bases, J lost 0 bases, and 9 bases lay in between. This CDR3 has 15 amino acids. Looked up from germline, CDR1 is MNHEY and CDR2 is SMNVEV (reference sequence).

The rearrangement joins TRBV12-3 or TRBV12-4 to TRBJ2-4; D is unresolved. CDR3 length equals 15 residues. V lost 3 bases and J lost 0, with 9 bases in between. CDR3 DNA sequence: TGTGCCAGCAGTTTGGGTAGCATAGCCAAAAACATTCAGTACTTC. Translated, it gives CASSLGSIAKNIQYF.

J is TRBJ2-3 and V is TRBV5-1; 9 bases are shared with TRBD2. CDR3 length: 13 residues. After removal of 6 bases from V and 6 bases from J, the junction contained 5 bases not matched to a gene. From germline, CDR1 is SGHRS and CDR2 YFSETQ. CDR3 residues: CASKTLAGDTQYF. The CDR3 DNA reads TGCGCCAGCAAGACCCTAGCGGGGGATACGCAGTATTTT.

The chain carries TRBV11-2 and TRBJ2-1; D unclear. This CDR3 contains 12 residues. The V end lost 0 bases, the J end lost 6 bases, and 3 bases lay between the germline ends. Germline V gene lookup returns CDR1 SGHAT and CDR2 FQNNGV. DNA for the CDR3: TGTGCCAGCAGCTTAGAGGCCAATGAGCAGTTCTTC. Translation gives CASSLEANEQFF.

The V and J genes are TRBV15 and TRBJ2-1; 11 bases fit TRBD2. The closer fit of TRBJ2-7 to the DNA end suggests the J call may be wrong. Germline CDR1 reads LNHNV; CDR2 reads YYDKDF (reference sequence). The CDR3 consists of 15 residues. The CDR3 is CATSRDSGGANEQYF. The CDR3 DNA reads TGTGCCACCAGCAGAGATAGCGGGGGGGCCAATGAGCAGTACTTC.

The gene calls are TRBV4-1 and TRBJ1-6; TRBD1 is a possible D gene (6 bases). This CDR3 contains 15 residues. The germline CDR1 and CDR2 sequences are MGHRA and YSYEKL. Trimming left V 0 bases short and J 13 bases short, with 16 bases between. Written as DNA, the CDR3 is TGCGCCAGCAGCCAAGAATCCAGGGGCAGTTCGCCCCTCCACTTT. Its translation is CASSQESRGSSPLHF.

This clonotype was recorded once. At one end, the junction sequence differs from germline, possibly due to a read error. The chain carries TRBV15 and TRBJ2-7; the match to TRBD1 covers 7 bases. Per germline, CDR1 LNHNV and CDR2 YYDKDF (reference sequence). This CDR3 has 16 residues. The CDR3 nucleotides read TGTGACACCAGCAGATCCCTAGGGGGCCACTATGGCGAGCAGTACTTC. As protein: CDTSRSLGGHYGEQYF.

This clonotype was seen a few times. J is TRBJ2-3 and V is TRBV6-5; D is possibly TRBD1 or TRBD2 (7 bases each). The CDR3 contains 16 residues. The V gene lost 7 bases and the J gene lost 3 bases, with 20 bases spanning the gap. The germline gives CDR1 MNHEY, CDR2 SVGAGI. DNA of the CDR3: TGTGCCAGCAATCAGGGGGGGGGCCGAGCGACAGATACGCAGTATTTT. This sequence encodes CASNQGGGRATDTQYF.

This chain connects TRBV4-2 to TRBJ2-7; no definite D call. CDR1 is LGHNA, CDR2 YNFKEQ, per germline. Deletions cut 3 bases from V and 2 bases from J, with 14 bases between. The CDR3 sequence is 15 residues long. CDR3 region: CASSQTRGGTYEQYF. CDR3 nucleotides: TGTGCCAGCAGCCAGACAAGAGGCGGAACCTACGAGCAGTACTTC.

The rearrangement links TRBV30 to TRBJ1-2, with a possible D match to TRBD1 (5 bases). V gave up 5 bases and J gave up 7 bases, with 20 bases separating them. Per the germline V gene, CDR1 is GTSNPN and CDR2 is SVGIG (reference sequence). This CDR3 contains 14 residues. The CDR3 sequence is CAWAPSGRIGGYTF. The CDR3 nucleotides are TGTGCCTGGGCCCCGTCGGGACGAATCGGTGGCTACACCTTC.

This rearrangement joins TRBV11-1 to TRBJ2-1; 11 bases fit TRBD2. Germline CDR1 reads SGHAT; CDR2 reads FQDESV (reference sequence). The CDR3 runs 16 residues. V lost 5 bases to trimming and J lost 9 bases; unmatched junction nucleotides: 12. CDR3 in DNA: TGTGCCAGCAGCCAAAGGACCCTAGCGGGGGGAGGTGAGCAGTTCTTC. Its translation: CASSQRTLAGGGEQFF.

This clonotype was detected only a few times. The rearrangement links TRBV25-1 to TRBJ1-5; 7 bases align to TRBD1. Germline-derived CDR1 and CDR2 are MGHDK and SYGVNS. This CDR3 has 15 amino acids. V lost 5 bases to trimming and J lost 3 bases; unmatched junction nucleotides: 7. CDR3 bases: TGTGCCAGCAGTAAGTTGACAGGGCCCAATCAGCCCCAGCATTTT. Encoded protein: CASSKLTGPNQPQHF.

The chain recombines TRBV20-1 with TRBJ1-1; no firm D call. Trimming pared 1 base from V and 3 bases from J, leaving 12 bases between. The germline gives CDR1 DFQATT, CDR2 SNEGSKA (reference sequence). This CDR3 is 14 amino acids long. CDR3 loop: CSARVPGVDTEAFF. CDR3 nucleotides: TGCAGTGCTAGAGTTCCCGGGGTGGACACTGAAGCTTTCTTT.

The chain is built from TRBV27 and TRBJ2-7; D may be TRBD1 (6 bases). The CDR3 covers 16 residues. From germline, CDR1 is MNHEY and CDR2 SMNVEV (reference sequence). V was shortened by 1 base and J by 3 bases, with 16 bases between the two germline ends. The DNA for the CDR3 is TGTGCCAGCAGTTTATTGATGGGGGCGCAAAACTACGAGCAGTACTTC. Its protein is CASSLLMGAQNYEQYF.

The chain has TRBV12-3 or TRBV12-4 and TRBJ2-5, with TRBD1 matching 9 bases. The CDR3 is made up of 15 amino acids. V was pared by 5 bases and J by 11 bases, with 15 bases of the junction left unmatched. CDR3 protein: CASSPNTGGLSEQYF. CDR3 coding DNA: TGTGCCAGCAGTCCAAATACAGGGGGCCTTTCTGAGCAGTACTTC.

This clonotype was detected only once. The chain couples TRBV7-9 to TRBJ2-7; D uncertain. V lost 5 bases and J 5 bases, leaving 19 bases between the germline ends. This CDR3 has 15 amino acids. Germline assignment: CDR1 SEHNR and CDR2 FQNEAQ (reference sequence). DNA for the CDR3: TGTGCCAGCAGCCGGTGGGTCGGAGATATGGACGAGCAGTACTTC. This translates into CASSRWVGDMDEQYF.

The chain employs TRBV5-1 and TRBJ1-5, with D maybe TRBD1 (5 bases). In germline, CDR1 is SGHRS, CDR2 YFSETQ. This CDR3 contains 13 residues. The V and J ends lost 4 bases and 5 bases respectively, with 10 bases between them. The CDR3 nucleotides read TGCGCCAGCAGCACCGGGACGGATCAGCCCCAGCATTTT. Its protein product is CASSTGTDQPQHF. Combining the CDR3 with reference TRBV5-1 and TRBJ1-5 gives the whole variable domain KAGVTQTPRYLIKTRGQQVTLSCSPISGHRSVSWYQQTPGQGLQFLFEYFSETQRNKGNFPGRFSGRQFSNSRSEMNVSTLELGDSALYLCASSTGTDQPQHFGDGTRLSIL.

The V call is TRBV9, the J call TRBJ2-7; 7 nucleotides line up with TRBD1. Germline V gene sequence: CDR1 SGDLS, CDR2 YYNGEE. CDR3 length: 14 residues. V lost 9 bases and J lost 3; bases outside the gene matches: 12. CDR3 DNA: TGTGCCATCTTTCGGGACAGCCTAGACTACGAGCAGTACTTC. Its translation is CAIFRDSLDYEQYF. The full variable domain, its missing parts supplied by reference TRBV9 and TRBJ2-7, is DSGVTQTPKHLITATGQRVTLRCSPRSGDLSVYWYQQSLDQGLQFLIQYYNGEERAKGNILERFSAQQFPDLHSELNLSSLELGDSALYFCAIFRDSLDYEQYFGPGTRLTVT.

Only a few counts were recorded for this clonotype. V and J are TRBV28 and TRBJ1-2; D is unclear. Trimming removed 5 bases at V and 0 bases at J, with 10 bases between. This CDR3 is built from 14 residues. The germline V gene has CDR1 MDHEN and CDR2 SYDVKM. CDR3 DNA: TGTGCCAGCAGTATTCCCTCAGCTAACTATGGCTACACCTTC. This sequence encodes CASSIPSANYGYTF.

This clonotype has a single count. One end of the junction does not line up with germline, which may come from a read error. V and J are TRBV5-1 and TRBJ2-1, with D possibly matching TRBD1 (6 bases). Germline-derived CDR1 and CDR2 are SGHRS and YFSETQ. The CDR3 has 15 amino acids. CDR3 protein: CAGSLTGTNNNEQFF. DNA of the CDR3: TGCGCCGGCAGCTTAACTGGGACAAACAACAATGAGCAGTTCTTC.

This sequence joins TRBV18 and TRBJ1-5; 8 bases map to TRBD1. Germline trimming cut 4 bases from V and 12 bases from J; bases unmatched to any gene: 5. The CDR3 length is 12 residues. Germline V CDR1 and CDR2: KGHSH, LQKENI. The CDR3 loop reads CASSQQQGDQHF. The CDR3 DNA follows: TGTGCCAGCTCACAACAACAGGGGGACCAGCATTTT.

The J gene is TRBJ2-5, the V gene TRBV7-2; 8 bases are shared with TRBD1. The DNA end is a closer match to TRBJ2-7, so the J assignment may be wrong. The CDR3 covers 14 residues. Germline CDR1 reads SGHTA; CDR2 reads FQGNSA. The CDR3 DNA is TGTGCCAGCAGCCCGCCGGACAGGGTCGGCGAGCAGTACTTC. This codes for CASSPPDRVGEQYF.

With respect to this clonotype: A much larger clone differs from this one at a single base, so this may be a read error. The chain employs TRBV27 and TRBJ1-1; a possible D gene is TRBD1 (6 bases). The germline V gene has CDR1 MNHEY and CDR2 SMNVEV (reference sequence). The CDR3 sequence is 14 residues long. V was clipped by 6 bases and J by 5 bases, with 16 bases between them. This CDR3 reads CASSQGGSLTEAFF. The CDR3, as DNA: TGTGCCAGCAGCCAAGGGGGGTCTTTAACTGAAGCTTTCTTT.

The chain couples TRBV20-1 to TRBJ2-1, with 13 bases lining up with TRBD2. This CDR3 spans 14 amino acids. Per germline, CDR1 DFQATT and CDR2 SNEGSKA (reference sequence). The V and J ends lost 5 bases and 9 bases, in that order; junction bases with no gene match: 7. CDR3 sequence: CSALLAGGKSEQFF. In DNA, the CDR3 is TGCAGTGCTCTACTAGCGGGGGGGAAAAGTGAGCAGTTCTTC.

The rearrangement uses TRBV5-1 and TRBJ2-1; D is unresolved. The ends were cut back, 0 bases at V and 0 bases at J, with 10 bases in the middle. The CDR3 sequence is 16 residues long. CDR1 SGHRS and CDR2 YFSETQ come from the germline V gene. For the CDR3, the DNA is TGCGCCAGCAGCTTGGATTTCCAGGACTCCTACAATGAGCAGTTCTTC. Its protein product is CASSLDFQDSYNEQFF.

The sample holds a few counts of this clonotype. The rearrangement joins TRBV5-6 to TRBJ2-7; 8 bases map to TRBD1. The CDR3 sequence is 15 residues long. The germline V gene encodes CDR1 SGHDT and CDR2 YYEEEE. Trimming at V came to 7 bases and at J to 2 bases, leaving 11 bases not matched to a gene. CDR3 residues: CASGNRGSQTYEQYF. CDR3 coding DNA: TGTGCCAGCGGAAACAGGGGGTCCCAAACCTACGAGCAGTACTTC.

The table lists this clonotype with a few counts. The chain has TRBV19 and TRBJ1-4; TRBD1 might be the D (5 bases). Germline V gives CDR1 LNHDA, CDR2 SQIVND (reference sequence). CDR3 length: 14 amino acids. V gave up 7 bases and J gave up 1 base, with 10 bases separating them. CDR3 DNA sequence: TGTGCCAGTAACCCCGGGGGAACTAATGAAAAACTGTTTTTT. Translation gives CASNPGGTNEKLFF. The variable domain in full, with the rest retrieved from reference TRBV19 and TRBJ1-4, is DGGITQSPKYLFRKEGQNVTLSCEQNLNHDAMYWYRQDPGQGLRLIYYSQIVNDFQKGDIAEGYSVSREKKESFPLTVTSAQKNPTAFYLCASNPGGTNEKLFFGSGTQLSVL.

The CDR3 protein is CASTKYGGRGSSYEQYF. In DNA form, the CDR3 reads TGTGCCAGCACCAAATACGGCGGGCGGGGCAGCTCCTACGAGCAGTACTTC. The chain carries TRBV7-2 and TRBJ2-7; tentatively, D is TRBD2 (6 bases). CDR3 length: 17 residues. V lost 7 bases, J lost 0 bases, and 22 bases lay in between. Per germline, CDR1 SGHTA and CDR2 FQGNSA.

There are many counts of this clonotype. The J gene is TRBJ2-7, the V gene TRBV6-6; perhaps TRBD2 as D (6 bases). The germline V gene has CDR1 MNHNY and CDR2 SVGAGI (reference sequence). The CDR3 is made up of 15 amino acids. Trimming cost V 2 bases and J 4 bases, with 15 bases left between them. The CDR3 sequence: CASSYGAQAGYEQYF. Here the CDR3 DNA reads TGTGCCAGCAGTTACGGTGCGCAGGCGGGGTACGAGCAGTACTTC.